This paragraph reports one TCR beta chain. The data belong to a study of blood T cell repertoires in COVID-19. The wider study: Nucleic acid was either cDNA or gDNA, and it came from T cells, B-cell-depleted T cells, or PBMCs.

Trimming took 5 bases from V and 1 from J, leaving 8 bases between them. The germline V gene encodes CDR1 SGHAT and CDR2 FQNNGV. The CDR3 loop spans 13 amino acids. In the source study's methods: Amplification from reference gene primers served as the basis for estimated nucleated cell counts. TCRdb keeps only in-frame clones here, not all; method: immunoSEQ multiplex PCR. V, J and clone size derive from that table, while D and trimming were established from the DNA sequence. This table holds some 120,000 clones, about 85% found once. The source material was peripheral blood. The chain combines TRBV11-2 with TRBJ1-1, with D unresolved. This sequence originates from a man in his sixties or seventies with acute or convalescent COVID-19. CDR3 in DNA: TGTGCCAGCAGCGAGACATCGAACACTGAAGCTTTCTTT. Translation: CASSETSNTEAFF.